Sequencing of this T cell receptor (beta chain) was carried out in a study of T cell responses to AZD1222 COVID-19 vaccine. Study outcomes and limitations: White British people made up most donors, females outnumbered males, and clonal diversity was possibly underestimated.

V was clipped by 0 bases and J by 6 bases, with 7 bases between them. From germline, CDR1 is MNHEY and CDR2 SMNVEV (reference sequence). The CDR3 has 13 amino acids. The data were produced by immunoSEQ multiplex PCR, yet TCRdb's version contains in-frame clones alone and is incomplete. Here the sample spans about 120,000 clones, about 89% being singletons. As regards this clone: Its matching antigen is unknown.

V and J are TRBV27 and TRBJ2-3; D remains ambiguous. The TCR sequence derives from an adult who received the AZD1222 COVID-19 vaccine. Sequenced material: peripheral blood, taken 28 days after the second AZD1222 dose. In DNA, the CDR3 is TGTGCCAGCAGTTTATCGAGGCGGGATACGCAGTATTTT. Its translation: CASSLSRRDTQYF.